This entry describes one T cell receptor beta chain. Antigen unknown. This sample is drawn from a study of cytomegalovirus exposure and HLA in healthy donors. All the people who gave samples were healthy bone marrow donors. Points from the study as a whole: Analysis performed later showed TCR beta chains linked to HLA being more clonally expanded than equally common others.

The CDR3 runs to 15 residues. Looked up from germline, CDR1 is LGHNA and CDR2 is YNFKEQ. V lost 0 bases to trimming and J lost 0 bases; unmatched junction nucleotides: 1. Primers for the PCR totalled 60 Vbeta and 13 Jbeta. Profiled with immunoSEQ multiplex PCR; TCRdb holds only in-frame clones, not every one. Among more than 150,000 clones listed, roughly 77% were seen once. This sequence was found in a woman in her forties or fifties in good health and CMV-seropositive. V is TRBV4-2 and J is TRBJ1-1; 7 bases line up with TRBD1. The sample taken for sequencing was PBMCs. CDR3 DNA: TGTGCCAGCAGCCAAGAGGGGACAGTGAACACTGAAGCTTTCTTT. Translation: CASSQEGTVNTEAFF.